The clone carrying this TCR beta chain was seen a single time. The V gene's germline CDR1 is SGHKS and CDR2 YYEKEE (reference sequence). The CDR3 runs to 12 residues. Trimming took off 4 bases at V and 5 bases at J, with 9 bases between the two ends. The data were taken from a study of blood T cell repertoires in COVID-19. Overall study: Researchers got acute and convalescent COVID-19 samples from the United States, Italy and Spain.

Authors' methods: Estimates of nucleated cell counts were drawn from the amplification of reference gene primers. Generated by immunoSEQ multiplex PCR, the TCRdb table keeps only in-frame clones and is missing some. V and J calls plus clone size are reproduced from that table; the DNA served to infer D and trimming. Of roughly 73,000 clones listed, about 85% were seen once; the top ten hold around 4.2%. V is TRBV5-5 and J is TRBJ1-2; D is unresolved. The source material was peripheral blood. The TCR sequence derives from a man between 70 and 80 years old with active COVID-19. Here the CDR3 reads CASSTAGYGYTF. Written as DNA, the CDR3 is TGTGCCAGCAGCACCGCCGGTTATGGCTACACCTTC.